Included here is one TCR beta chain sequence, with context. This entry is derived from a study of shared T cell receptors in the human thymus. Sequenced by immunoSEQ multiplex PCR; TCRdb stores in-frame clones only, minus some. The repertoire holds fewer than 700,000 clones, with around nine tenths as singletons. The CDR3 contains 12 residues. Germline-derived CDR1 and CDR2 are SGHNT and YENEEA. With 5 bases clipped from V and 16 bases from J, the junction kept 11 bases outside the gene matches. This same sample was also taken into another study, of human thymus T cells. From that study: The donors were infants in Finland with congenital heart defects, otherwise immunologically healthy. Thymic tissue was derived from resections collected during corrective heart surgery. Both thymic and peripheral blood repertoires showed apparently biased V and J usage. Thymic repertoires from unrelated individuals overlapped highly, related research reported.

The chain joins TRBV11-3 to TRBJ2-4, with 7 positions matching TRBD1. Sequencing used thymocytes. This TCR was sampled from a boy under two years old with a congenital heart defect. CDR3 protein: CASSTKTGTEYF. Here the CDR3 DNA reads TGTGCCAGCAGCACAAAAACCGGGACAGAATACTTC.